These T cell receptor beta chains were read from a single sample in a study of molecular identifiers for immune sequencing clone quantification. A single record per CDR3 protein comes from TCRdb applying MiXCR to the PCR reads. The sample gives nearly 55,000 distinct CDR3 sequences, around 33% of which show up once; about 3.8% is in the top ten. Sequencing used naive CD8+ T cells from blood, with Jurkat cell RNA spiked in. These receptor sequences come from a human donor in good health. Some libraries in this study had Jurkat cell RNA spiked in. Both conserved end residues are part of each CDR3. The order of the fields is V gene, CDR3 length, clone size, D gene, J gene, CDR3 protein, CDR3 DNA. A D gene is named only where the DNA matches it firmly. Some rows mark clone size as missing; the rest say once, few, many or name a class of expanded clone.

TRBV29-1,12,few,TRBD1,TRBJ1-2,CSVDEDRAGYTF,TGCAGCGTTGATGAAGACAGGGCTGGCTACACCTTC
TRBV7-8,16,many,-,TRBJ2-7,CASSPLGVREFYEQYF,TGTGCCAGCAGCCCCCTCGGGGTCCGAGAGTTCTACGAGCAGTACTTC
TRBV7-2,16,-,-,TRBJ1-1,CASSLRGVPGSTEAFF,TGTGCCAGCAGCTTAAGGGGTGTGCCGGGGAGCACTGAAGCTTTCTTT
TRBV28,14,-,TRBD2,TRBJ2-2,CASSPLRGAGELFF,TGTGCCAGCAGTCCTCTCCGGGGGGCCGGGGAGCTGTTTTTT
TRBV5-3,17,once,TRBD2,TRBJ2-1,CASSGAGTSGGNNEQFF,TGTGCCAGCAGCGGAGCTGGGACTAGCGGGGGAAACAATGAGCAGTTCTTC
TRBV11-2,16,-,TRBD2,TRBJ2-1,CASSLVVSGRTNEQFF,TGTGCCAGCAGCTTAGTAGTTAGCGGGAGGACCAATGAGCAGTTCTTC
TRBV21-1,15,many,-,TRBJ1-1,CASSKVKGLNTEAFF,TGTGCCAGCAGCAAAGTGAAGGGGTTGAACACTGAAGCTTTCTTT
TRBV11-2,16,-,TRBD2,TRBJ2-3,CASSAGTSGPTDTQYF,TGTGCCAGCAGCGCAGGGACTAGCGGGCCCACAGATACGCAGTATTTT
TRBV7-8,14,-,-,TRBJ2-3,CASSLVTRSDTQYF,TGTGCCAGCAGCTTAGTTACCAGATCAGATACGCAGTATTTT
TRBV5-4,17,-,-,TRBJ2-2,CASSWPMGAGYTGERFF,TGTGCCAGCAGCTGGCCCATGGGGGCCGGGTACACCGGGGAGCGGTTTTTT
TRBV28,16,-,TRBD1,TRBJ2-3,CASSSLDRGWADTQYF,TGTGCCAGCAGTTCTTTAGACAGGGGCTGGGCAGATACGCAGTATTTT
TRBV5-4,17,-,TRBD2,TRBJ2-1,CASSLGGLAGPYNGQFF,TGTGCCAGCAGCCTTGGCGGACTAGCGGGTCCCTACAATGGGCAGTTCTTC
TRBV19,15,-,-,TRBJ2-5,CASSIGVRGGETQYF,TGTGCCAGTAGTATCGGCGTCAGGGGCGGTGAGACCCAGTACTTC
TRBV5-1,15,few,TRBD1,TRBJ2-7,CASSFRQGTLYEQYF,TGCGCCAGCAGCTTTCGACAGGGGACGCTCTACGAGCAGTACTTC
TRBV7-9,16,many,-,TRBJ1-1,CASSSQQGSGYTEAFF,TGTGCCAGCAGCTCCCAACAGGGAAGCGGGTACACTGAAGCTTTCTTT
TRBV29-1,12,many,-,TRBJ2-2,CSAELVAGELFF,TGCAGCGCTGAACTAGTTGCCGGGGAGCTGTTTTTT
TRBV24-1,17,few,TRBD2,TRBJ2-1,CATSDIPGTSKINEQFF,TGTGCCACCAGTGATATACCCGGGACTAGTAAAATCAATGAGCAGTTCTTC
TRBV5-1,16,-,-,TRBJ2-7,CASSLRGNTISYEQYF,TGCGCCAGCAGCTTGCGGGGGAACACCATCTCCTACGAGCAGTACTTC